This paragraph reports one T cell receptor (beta chain). Sequencing used immunoSEQ multiplex PCR; TCRdb keeps in-frame clones, though not all of them. The repertoire includes approximately 220,000 clones, roughly 94% of them detected once, and approximately 1.4% sits in the top ten. Trimming pared 2 bases from V and 7 bases from J, leaving 17 bases between. CDR3 length: 16 amino acids. Germline CDR1 reads LNHDA; CDR2 reads SQIVND (reference sequence). The sample is drawn from a study of control samples from healthy donors and cancer patients. V usage is TRBV19 and J usage is TRBJ2-2; D gene ambiguous. The receptor's source is a middle-aged man in good health. The sequenced sample was blood. CDR3: CASSISAGDWVGELFF. In DNA form, the CDR3 reads TGTGCCAGTAGTATATCGGCAGGAGATTGGGTCGGGGAGCTGTTTTTT.